The entry that follows covers one T cell receptor (beta chain) sequence. Its antigen is unidentified. These data come from a study of T cell responses to AZD1222 COVID-19 vaccine. Study at large: The analysis combined second doses at about 4 or about 12 weeks. Study-wide results and limits: Seropositive at baseline were only six or seven AZD1222 recipients. Researchers report vaccine-associated CD4 TCRs spanning spike, with dominance at 160-218 and 743-854. The sample set comprised mostly white British donors with more females, and clonal diversity was possibly underestimated.

The length of the CDR3 is 13 residues. V was clipped by 6 bases and J by 3 bases; unmatched bases: 5. Germline-derived CDR1 and CDR2 are DFQATT and SNEGSKA (reference sequence). Sequencing was performed with immunoSEQ multiplex PCR; in TCRdb, only in-frame clones are kept and a portion is missing. The repertoire consists of 100,000 to 120,000 clones, with 87% occurring once and the leading ten covering approximately 3%. The genes are TRBV20-1 and TRBJ1-1, with 9 bases lining up with TRBD1. The source was peripheral blood, collected on day 0 of AZD1222 vaccination. The TCR was taken from an adult in good health. The CDR3 nucleotides are TGCAGTGCCAGTGGGACAGGGCACACTGAAGCTTTCTTT. Residues: CSASGTGHTEAFF.